This TCR beta chain was retrieved from a study of blood T cell repertoires in COVID-19. Sequenced by immunoSEQ multiplex PCR; TCRdb stores in-frame clones only, minus some. The table shows 200,000 or so clones, with 75% to 90% occurring only once. With 5 bases removed from V and 5 bases from J, the gap between germline ends came to 16 bases. Germline CDR1 is LNHNV and CDR2 is YYDKDF (reference sequence). The CDR3 is made up of 15 amino acids. The V gene is TRBV15, the J gene TRBJ2-1, with D possibly matching TRBD2 (5 bases). The sequence derives from a middle-aged woman with acute COVID-19. Sequencing was carried out using PBMCs or T cells enriched from blood (not recorded which). The CDR3 DNA follows: TGTGCCACCAGCGCTCGGACTCCCCCAGACAATGAGCAGTTCTTC. Protein: CATSARTPPDNEQFF.